The clone carrying this T cell receptor (beta chain) showed up just a few times. The PCR used 60 Vbeta and 13 Jbeta primers. The table came from immunoSEQ multiplex PCR; TCRdb's copy has only in-frame clones and leaves some out. The sample yields over 130,000 clones, 75% to 90% seen once. The data derive from a study of cytomegalovirus exposure and HLA in healthy donors. Germline CDR1 and CDR2: MGHRA and YSYEKL. The CDR3 contains 15 residues. Trimming removed 3 bases from V and 4 bases from J; junction bases left unmatched: 7. The receptor's source is a female donor in good health and CMV-seronegative. The chain employs TRBV4-1 and TRBJ1-1; 8 positions agree with TRBD1. Sequencing was done on a sample of PBMCs. CDR3 protein: CASSHSGQGSTEAFF. CDR3 in DNA: TGCGCCAGCAGCCACTCCGGACAGGGAAGCACTGAAGCTTTCTTT.